The 13 T cell receptor beta chains in this list originate from one sample, sequenced in a study of blood T cells in healthy people across ages. The use of a sample-barcoded 5' primer and a J-beta primer mix characterized a second PCR of 7 to 11 cycles. TCRdb fed the 5' RACE reads into MiXCR, producing one record per CDR3 protein. This sample has some 1.8 million distinct CDR3 sequences, with about two fifths found just once. Sequencing was performed on blood. These receptors originate from a human donor in good health.

This chain uses TRBV13 with TRBJ2-1, with D maybe TRBD2 (7 bases). This CDR3 is built from 16 residues. The ends were cut back, 4 bases at V and 4 bases at J, with 17 bases in the middle. Germline CDR1 is PRHDT and CDR2 is FYEKMQ (reference sequence). CDR3 amino acids: CASSSRGGAAYNEQFF. For the CDR3, the DNA is TGTGCCAGCAGCTCGCGAGGGGGGGCCGCTTACAATGAGCAGTTCTTC.

This chain uses TRBV19 with TRBJ1-2; the match to TRBD1 covers 10 bases. CDR1 LNHDA and CDR2 SQIVND come from the germline V gene (reference sequence). The J segment lost 4 bases and the V segment lost 3 bases, leaving 8 bases of the junction unmatched. The CDR3 loop spans 16 amino acids. CDR3: CASSIDRGRTIYGYTF. The CDR3 region has the DNA TGTGCCAGTAGTATCGACAGGGGGCGGACGATCTATGGCTACACCTTC.

The V and J genes are TRBV20-1 and TRBJ2-3, with D maybe TRBD2 (6 bases). Trimming took off 1 base at V and 0 bases at J, with 8 bases between the two ends. The V gene's germline CDR1 is DFQATT and CDR2 SNEGSKA (reference sequence). The CDR3 loop spans 14 amino acids. CDR3 DNA sequence: TGCAGTGCTAGAGTGGGGACTAGCACAGATACGCAGTATTTT. Its translation is CSARVGTSTDTQYF.

The chain employs TRBV7-3 and TRBJ2-3; no definite D call. Trimming shortened V by 5 bases and J by 0 bases, and 9 bases separated the two germline ends. This CDR3 region has 14 residues. Per germline, CDR1 SGHTA and CDR2 FQGTGA. CDR3 coding DNA: TGTGCCAGCAGCCCGCTGTATAGCACAGATACGCAGTATTTT. Protein product: CASSPLYSTDTQYF.

The chain combines TRBV9 with TRBJ2-1; D is perhaps TRBD1 (6 bases). The CDR3 is 14 amino acids. CDR1 is SGDLS and CDR2 is YYNGEE in the germline V gene. V lost 5 bases to trimming and J lost 8 bases, with 17 bases between them. The CDR3 coding sequence is TGTGCCAGCAGTGCAGGGGAATTTTTCCATGAGCAGTTCTTC. The encoded protein is CASSAGEFFHEQFF. Complete variable domain (other parts from reference TRBV9 and TRBJ2-1): DSGVTQTPKHLITATGQRVTLRCSPRSGDLSVYWYQQSLDQGLQFLIQYYNGEERAKGNILERFSAQQFPDLHSELNLSSLELGDSALYFCASSAGEFFHEQFFGPGTRLTVL.

This clonotype was recorded only once. DNA of the CDR3: TGTGCCAGTAGCCATGACAGGGGAAGCACAGATACGCAGTATTTT. Amino acid sequence: CASSHDRGSTDTQYF. The J gene is TRBJ2-3, the V gene TRBV19; TRBD1 matches at 8 bases. This CDR3 has 15 residues. The germline gives CDR1 LNHDA, CDR2 SQIVND (reference sequence). After removal of 6 bases from V and 0 bases from J, the junction contained 5 bases not matched to a gene. The full variable domain, completed using reference TRBV19 and TRBJ2-3, is DGGITQSPKYLFRKEGQNVTLSCEQNLNHDAMYWYRQDPGQGLRLIYYSQIVNDFQKGDIAEGYSVSREKKESFPLTVTSAQKNPTAFYLCASSHDRGSTDTQYFGPGTRLTVL.

J is TRBJ1-1 and V is TRBV12-3 or TRBV12-4; D gene uncertain. V was cut by 11 bases and J by 0 bases, with 13 bases left in between. The CDR3 is 13 residues long. The CDR3 region has the DNA TGTGCCGACCAGTTTGGAATGAACACTGAAGCTTTCTTT. It yields the protein CADQFGMNTEAFF.

This clonotype has a handful of counts. The chain carries TRBV28 and TRBJ2-7; 7 bases are shared with TRBD1. The junction had 4 bases not matched to a gene; V was cut back by 2 bases and J by 3 bases. Germline CDR1 is MDHEN and CDR2 is SYDVKM. CDR3 size: 14 residues. The CDR3 loop reads CASSLTGAVYEQYF. CDR3 sequence (DNA): TGTGCCAGCAGTTTAACAGGGGCAGTCTACGAGCAGTACTTC.

This chain connects TRBV5-1 to TRBJ2-2; the D gene is possibly TRBD1 (6 bases). The CDR3 contains 16 residues. The germline CDR1 and CDR2 sequences are SGHRS and YFSETQ. V gave up 2 bases and J gave up 0 bases, with 11 bases separating them. The CDR3 spells CASSLPRGPNTGELFF. The CDR3 nucleotides are TGCGCCAGCAGCTTACCCAGGGGACCGAACACCGGGGAGCTGTTTTTT.

The sample holds a few counts of this clonotype. This chain links TRBV5-1 with TRBJ2-3; D is possibly TRBD1 or TRBD2 (6 bases each). CDR3 length: 18 residues. Germline loops: CDR1 SGHRS, CDR2 YFSETQ. V was pared by 0 bases and J by 0 bases, with 17 bases between. The CDR3 region is CASSLVGGPYASTDTQYF. Here the CDR3 DNA reads TGCGCCAGCAGCTTGGTAGGGGGGCCTTATGCTAGCACAGATACGCAGTATTTT.

CDR3 protein: CSARDNGRSNTEAFF. The CDR3 region has the DNA TGCAGTGCTAGAGATAACGGGAGATCCAACACTGAAGCTTTCTTT. The rearrangement joins TRBV20-1 to TRBJ1-1; D gene unclear. The CDR3 length is 15 residues. The germline V gene has CDR1 DFQATT and CDR2 SNEGSKA (reference sequence). V gave up 0 bases and J gave up 2 bases, with 13 bases separating them.

The rearrangement joins TRBV5-1 to TRBJ1-2, with TRBD1 matching 7 bases. This CDR3 comprises 14 residues. The junction had 7 bases not matched to a gene; V was cut back by 4 bases and J by 4 bases. Germline CDR1 and CDR2: SGHRS and YFSETQ. DNA of the CDR3: TGCGCCAGCAGCGCCGAAGACAGGGTCTATGGCTACACCTTC. Amino acid sequence: CASSAEDRVYGYTF.

This chain's CDR3 is CASSAVGPGYTF. The CDR3 DNA reads TGTGCCAGCAGCGCCGTAGGGCCTGGCTACACCTTC. J is TRBJ1-2 and V is TRBV28; D is uncertain. Germline V gene sequence: CDR1 MDHEN, CDR2 SYDVKM. Trimming stripped 6 bases from V and 7 bases from J, with 12 bases between. This CDR3 has 12 residues.